Listed here are 29 T cell receptor beta chains from one sample, sequenced in a study of tumor-infiltrating lymphocytes in primary liver carcinoma. Co-extraction of RNA and DNA was performed on about 19-33 mg of unsorted bulk tissue. Synthesis of TCR beta cDNA was carried out from 500 ng total RNA with a constant-region primer. Generation of the TCR beta libraries relied on three nested multiplex PCR rounds using slightly modified ARM-PCR. Forward primers for TRBV1-TRBV30 and a C-beta reverse primer served the first two PCR rounds, at about 10 cycles each. TCRdb processed the multiplex PCR reads anew with MiXCR; each CDR3 protein has one entry. The sample has 95,000 to 150,000 distinct CDR3 sequences, 55% to 65% seen once. The sample comprised liver tumor tissue from sampling region 1. Subset given: tumor region T1, superior pole. Receptors originate from an older woman with primary liver carcinoma and hepatitis B virus infection.

By its share, this clonotype is large (0.1 to 1%). The V call is TRBV11-2, the J call TRBJ2-4; possibly TRBD2 for D (6 bases). The CDR3 has 14 amino acids. Germline CDR1 reads SGHAT; CDR2 reads FQNNGV. Trimming removed 3 bases from V and 4 bases from J, with 10 bases in between. CDR3 loop: CASSLAGPKNIQYF. The CDR3 DNA reads TGTGCCAGCAGCTTGGCGGGACCGAAAAACATTCAGTACTTC.

This clonotype was found many times. The V and J genes are TRBV6-5 and TRBJ2-1, with 7 bases identical to TRBD1. The junction had 6 bases not matched to a gene; V was cut back by 2 bases and J by 2 bases. Germline V lookup: CDR1 MNHEY, CDR2 SVGAGI. The CDR3 totals 16 residues. CDR3 region: CASSYQKTGTYNEQFF. The CDR3 nucleotides are TGTGCCAGCAGTTACCAAAAGACAGGGACCTACAATGAGCAGTTCTTC.

The CDR3 DNA sequence: TGTGCCAGCAGCCACGGACAGGGATTTTACAATGAGCAGTTCTTC. Encoded protein: CASSHGQGFYNEQFF. The chain has TRBV14 and TRBJ2-1; 8 nucleotides line up with TRBD1. This CDR3 is built from 15 residues. The trim removed 3 bases at V and 4 bases at J, leaving 5 bases unmatched. Per the germline V gene, CDR1 is SGHDN and CDR2 is FVKESK.

CDR3 nucleotides: TGTGCCAGCAGCTTAGGTTGGGGGGAGCGGGGTGTCAATGAGCAGTTCTTC. It specifies CASSLGWGERGVNEQFF. The chain uses TRBV11-3 and TRBJ2-1, with 7 bases aligning to TRBD2. Per the germline V gene, CDR1 is SGHNT and CDR2 is YENEEA. This CDR3 spans 17 amino acids. J lost 6 bases, V lost 1 base, and 12 bases had no gene match. Variable domain in full (rest from reference TRBV11-3 and TRBJ2-1): EAGVVQSPRYKIIEKKQPVAFWCNPISGHNTLYWYLQNLGQGPELLIRYENEEAVDDSQLPKDRFSAERLKGVDSTLKIQPAELGDSAVYLCASSLGWGERGVNEQFFGPGTRLTVL.

About this clonotype itself: A much bigger clone sits one base away, suggesting this may be a read error. This chain joins TRBV6-6 and TRBJ2-7; 8 bases agree with TRBD1. The V and J ends lost 10 bases and 1 base, in that order; junction bases with no gene match: 9. The CDR3 is made up of 14 amino acids. Germline CDR1 is MNHNY and CDR2 is SVGAGI (reference sequence). Here the CDR3 reads CANRSGQDSYEQYF. As DNA, the CDR3 is TGTGCCAACAGATCGGGACAGGATTCCTACGAGCAGTACTTC.

A word on this clonotype: A much larger clone is a single base away; this may be a read error. This CDR3 reads CASSESIGRTDTQYF. The CDR3 nucleotides read TGCGCCAGCAGTGAGTCTATAGGGAGGACAGATACGCAGTATTTT. The V and J genes are TRBV10-1 and TRBJ2-3; a weak D match, TRBD2 (6 bases). The CDR3 totals 15 residues. The germline V gene has CDR1 WNHNN and CDR2 SYGVQD (reference sequence). Trimming removed 0 bases from V and 3 bases from J, with 10 bases in between.

As regards this clonotype: One base away lies a much larger clone, so this may be a sequencing read error. This chain's CDR3 is CATSGAGSLAKNIQYF. In DNA, the CDR3 is TGCGCCACCTCAGGGGCAGGGTCTTTAGCCAAAAACATTCAGTACTTC. This chain joins TRBV10-2 and TRBJ2-4, with a weak D call TRBD1 (6 bases). Per germline, CDR1 WSHSY and CDR2 SAAADI. CDR3 length: 16 residues. Trimming removed 10 bases from V and 0 bases from J, with 19 bases in between.

This chain joins TRBV11-2 and TRBJ2-3, with 9 bases identical to TRBD2. This CDR3 contains 17 residues. Unmatched junction bases numbered 12, after V lost 8 bases and J lost 0 bases. Germline-derived CDR1 and CDR2 are SGHAT and FQNNGV. DNA of the CDR3: TGTGCCAGCTCTTCGGTAGCGGGAGTGCGTAGCACAGATACGCAGTATTTT. Translating gives CASSSVAGVRSTDTQYF.

About this clonotype: This likely comes from a read error, as the CDR3 has no conserved phenylalanine or tryptophan at its end. This sequence joins TRBV5-1 and TRBJ2-5; TRBD1 might be the D (6 bases). Trimming left V 4 bases short and J 2 bases short, with 12 bases between. CDR1 and CDR2 (germline): SGHRS, YFSETQ. The CDR3 length is 14 residues. The DNA of the CDR3 is TGCGCCAGCAGCCCCGGGACACGACAAGAGACCCAGTACTTA. Protein: CASSPGTRQETQYL.

Concerning this clonotype: At one of its ends the junction is not consistent with the germline gene, which may arise from a read error. The chain employs TRBV4-1 and TRBJ2-3; 7 nucleotides line up with TRBD2. The CDR3 is 20 amino acids. The V gene's germline CDR1 is MGHRA and CDR2 YSYEKL. The CDR3 sequence is CSSSQAPLRTSGRATDTQYF. CDR3 bases: TGCTCCAGCAGCCAAGCCCCCCTACGGACTAGTGGGAGGGCCACAGATACGCAGTATTTT.

On this clonotype: Relative to the germline gene, one junction end is altered; a read error may explain this. The chain couples TRBV29-1 to TRBJ2-2; 8 positions agree with TRBD1. This CDR3 region has 15 residues. Germline V gene lookup returns CDR1 SQVTM and CDR2 ANQGSEA. The CDR3 DNA is TGCGGCGTTCACCCCGCAGGGGGCTTCCCCGGGGAGCTGTTATTT. It yields the protein CGVHPAGGFPGELLF.

The J gene is TRBJ2-1, the V gene TRBV2; 9 bases are a match to TRBD2. The CDR3 runs to 15 residues. Per the germline V gene, CDR1 is SNHLY and CDR2 is FYNNEI. V gave up 6 bases and J gave up 4 bases; unmatched junction bases: 7. CDR3 amino acids: CASSPLAGSYNEQFF. The CDR3 DNA follows: TGTGCCAGCAGCCCCCTAGCGGGATCTTACAATGAGCAGTTCTTC.

On this clonotype: A read error may explain this, as a much larger clone is one base away. The chain has TRBV28 and TRBJ1-4; no clear D. Per the germline V gene, CDR1 is MDHEN and CDR2 is SYDVKM. This CDR3 comprises 12 residues. The CDR3: CASSHPGEKRFF. The DNA of the CDR3 is TGTGCCAGCAGCCACCCCGGTGAAAAACGGTTTTTT.

The chain carries TRBV20-1 and TRBJ2-7; D remains unclear. The length of the CDR3 is 15 residues. Trimming took 2 bases from V and 2 from J, leaving 16 bases between them. The germline V gene has CDR1 DFQATT and CDR2 SNEGSKA (reference sequence). For the CDR3, the DNA is TGCAGTGCTAGAATCTTGGCGCTTTCCGCCTACGAGCAGTACTTC. Protein product: CSARILALSAYEQYF.

Comment on this clonotype: The germline gene is not matched at one end of the junction; a read error may be the cause. V is TRBV11-2 and J is TRBJ1-1, with D possibly matching TRBD1 (6 bases). This CDR3 is 13 amino acids long. Germline V lookup: CDR1 SGHAT, CDR2 FQNNGV. CDR3 bases: TGTGCCAGCAGCTTCACCAGGGGTGGGGAAGTTTTCTTT. Its translation: CASSFTRGGEVFF.

Note on this clonotype: Compared with germline, one end of the junction differs, possibly owing to a read error. The chain uses TRBV28 and TRBJ2-2; 7 bases are a match to TRBD1. The CDR3 covers 19 residues. Germline V lookup: CDR1 MDHEN, CDR2 SYDVKM. DNA of the CDR3: TGTACCAGCGGTGGTGGGGGACAGTTTTATCCGGGATGGACCGGGGAGCTGTTTTTT. Its translation is CTSGGGGQFYPGWTGELFF.

The chain recombines TRBV27 with TRBJ1-6; the D is unclear. This CDR3 contains 13 residues. Germline CDR1 is MNHEY and CDR2 is SMNVEV (reference sequence). Trimming left V 5 bases short and J 7 bases short, with 9 bases between. This chain's CDR3 is CASSNPRNSPLHF. In DNA, the CDR3 is TGTGCCAGCAGTAACCCGAGAAATTCACCCCTCCACTTT.

In this sample, this clonotype turned up many times. This rearrangement joins TRBV28 to TRBJ1-1; D is unresolved. The CDR3 spans 14 residues. The V end was cut by 7 bases, the J end by 4 bases, with 16 bases between. In germline, CDR1 is MDHEN, CDR2 SYDVKM. The CDR3 is CASMTGNLGTEAFF. CDR3 bases: TGTGCCAGCATGACCGGCAACCTGGGCACTGAAGCTTTCTTT. The variable domain in full, completed from reference TRBV28 and TRBJ1-1, reads DVKVTQSSRYLVKRTGEKVFLECVQDMDHENMFWYRQDPGLGLRLIYFSYDVKMKEKGDIPEGYSVSREKKERFSLILESASTNQTSMYLCASMTGNLGTEAFFGQGTRLTVV.

This clonotype has more than one count but fewer than ten. The chain has TRBV2 and TRBJ1-4; TRBD1 agrees at 9 bases. The CDR3 runs 15 residues. CDR1 and CDR2 from the germline V gene are SNHLY and FYNNEI. V gave up 6 bases and J gave up 5 bases; unmatched junction bases: 7. CDR3 in DNA: TGTGCCAGCAGACGCCCCGGGACAGGGAATGAAAAACTGTTTTTT. It encodes CASRRPGTGNEKLFF. Using reference TRBV2 and TRBJ1-4 for the parts outside the CDR3, the full variable domain is EPEVTQTPSHQVTQMGQEVILRCVPISNHLYFYWYRQILGQKVEFLVSFYNNEISEKSEIFDDQFSVERPDGSNFTLKIRSTKLEDSAMYFCASRRPGTGNEKLFFGSGTQLSVL.

The rearrangement joins TRBV11-2 to TRBJ2-7; D is undetermined. This CDR3 has 14 residues. With 0 bases removed from V and 5 bases from J, the gap between germline ends came to 11 bases. Germline V gene lookup returns CDR1 SGHAT and CDR2 FQNNGV. CDR3 protein: CASSLESGSNEQYF. Written as DNA, the CDR3 is TGTGCCAGCAGCTTAGAGTCGGGTTCGAACGAGCAGTACTTC.

This clonotype was picked up many times. The chain has TRBV12-3 or TRBV12-4 and TRBJ2-7; the D gene is possibly TRBD1 (5 bases). V lost 2 bases, J lost 9 bases, and 17 bases lay in between. The CDR3 contains 14 residues. The CDR3 loop is CASSLSKTASVQYF. CDR3 nucleotide sequence: TGTGCCAGCAGTTTAAGTAAGACAGCAAGCGTGCAGTACTTC.

The V and J genes are TRBV6-5 and TRBJ1-4; 7 bases match TRBD1. V lost 6 bases to trimming and J lost 14 bases; unmatched junction nucleotides: 15. Germline assignment: CDR1 MNHEY and CDR2 SVGAGI. The CDR3 runs to 14 residues. The CDR3 nucleotides are TGTGCCAGCAGATACAGGGGCGGGCGTGAAAGGCTGTTTTTT. Its protein is CASRYRGGRERLFF.

This clonotype was seen more than once but under ten times. The V call is TRBV28, the J call TRBJ2-2; D is possibly TRBD1 (6 bases). Germline V gene sequence: CDR1 MDHEN, CDR2 SYDVKM. CDR3 size: 17 residues. V lost 5 bases and J lost 0, with 16 bases in between. CDR3 in amino acids: CASSPPPGHANTGELFF. The CDR3 DNA sequence: TGTGCCAGCAGTCCGCCCCCGGGACATGCGAACACCGGGGAGCTGTTTTTT.

This clonotype showed up just once. It may be a read error: a sequence one base away is much more abundant. This chain links TRBV4-2 with TRBJ2-7; 7 bases are a match to TRBD1. The CDR3 spans 16 residues. V lost 1 base to trimming and J lost 5 bases; unmatched junction nucleotides: 11. CDR1 is LGHNA and CDR2 is YNFKEQ in the germline V gene. The DNA for the CDR3 is TGTGCCAGCAGCCAAGGGTTGGGACAGTGGGCCGACGAGCAGTACTTC. The encoded protein is CASSQGLGQWADEQYF.

This chain joins TRBV11-2 and TRBJ1-1; D gene unclear. The germline gives CDR1 SGHAT, CDR2 FQNNGV. The CDR3 runs to 13 residues. Trimming removed 6 bases from V and 5 bases from J, with 13 bases in between. CDR3 residues: CASSLQGNTEAFF. CDR3 sequence (DNA): TGTGCCAGCAGTTTACAAGGTAATACTGAAGCTTTCTTT.

This clonotype was found a few times. A read error may explain this, as a much larger clone is one base away. This chain uses TRBV6-5 with TRBJ1-2, with TRBD1 identical over 7 bases. Germline assignment: CDR1 MNHEY and CDR2 SVGAGI. This CDR3 is built from 15 residues. The CDR3: CASSWTTGSDYDYTF. The CDR3 DNA reads as TGTGCCAGCAGTTGGACGACAGGGTCAGACTATGACTACACCTTC.

The chain has TRBV11-1 and TRBJ2-7; D tentatively fits TRBD1 or TRBD2 (6 bases each). V was cut by 8 bases and J by 13 bases, with 30 bases left in between. This CDR3 has 15 residues. Germline V gene lookup returns CDR1 SGHAT and CDR2 FQDESV (reference sequence). The CDR3 reads CASRPRTAGLREEYF. As DNA, the CDR3 is TGTGCCAGCCGCCCTCGGACAGCAGGACTACGCGAGGAATACTTC.

On this clonotype: One base away lies a much larger clone, so this may be a sequencing read error. This sequence joins TRBV28 and TRBJ2-5; D unresolved. Trimming removed 3 bases at V and 5 bases at J, with 19 bases between. CDR3 length: 16 amino acids. Germline V gives CDR1 MDHEN, CDR2 SYDVKM. The CDR3 protein is CASSFPGRSIHETQYF. CDR3 DNA sequence: TGTGCCAGCAGTTTTCCTGGACGGTCAATCCATGAGACCCAGTACTTC. The full variable domain, its missing parts supplied by reference TRBV28 and TRBJ2-5, is DVKVTQSSRYLVKRTGEKVFLECVQDMDHENMFWYRQDPGLGLRLIYFSYDVKMKEKGDIPEGYSVSREKKERFSLILESASTNQTSMYLCASSFPGRSIHETQYFGPGTRLLVL.

The sample holds one count of this clonotype. One end of the junction does not line up with germline, which may come from a read error. The chain's CDR3 is CGTSAILGGRGNEQFF. CDR3 DNA: TGTGGCACCAGTGCCATACTAGGCGGGAGGGGAAATGAGCAGTTCTTC. V is TRBV24-1 and J is TRBJ2-1; 9 bases map to TRBD2. The CDR3 is 16 residues long. Germline CDR1 reads KGHDR; CDR2 reads SFDVKD.